This T cell receptor (beta chain) is from a study of control samples from healthy donors and cancer patients. The length of the CDR3 is 15 residues. Germline-derived CDR1 and CDR2 are SGHKS and YYEKEE (reference sequence). J lost 3 bases, V lost 0 bases, and 3 bases had no gene match. Clones were read by immunoSEQ multiplex PCR, and TCRdb kept only the in-frame ones, dropping some. The table includes some 130,000 clones, roughly nine tenths detected once. The count of this clone is one. The sequence derives from a woman in her twenties or thirties in good health. The source material was blood. The chain uses TRBV5-5 and TRBJ1-2, with 9 bases fitting TRBD1. The CDR3 is CASSLGDRVDYGYTF. The CDR3, as DNA: TGTGCCAGCAGCTTGGGGGACAGGGTCGACTATGGCTACACCTTC.